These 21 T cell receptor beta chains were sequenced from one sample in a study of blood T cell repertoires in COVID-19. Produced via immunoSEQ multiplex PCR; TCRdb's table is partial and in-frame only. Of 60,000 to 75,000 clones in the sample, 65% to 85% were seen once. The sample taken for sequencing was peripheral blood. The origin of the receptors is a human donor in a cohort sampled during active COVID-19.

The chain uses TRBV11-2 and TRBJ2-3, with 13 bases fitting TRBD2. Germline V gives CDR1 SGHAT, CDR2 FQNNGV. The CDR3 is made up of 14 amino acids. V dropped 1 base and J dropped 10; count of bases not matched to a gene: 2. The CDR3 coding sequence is TGTGCCAGCAGCTTAGGACTAGCGGGAGGTTCGCAGTATTTT. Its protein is CASSLGLAGGSQYF.

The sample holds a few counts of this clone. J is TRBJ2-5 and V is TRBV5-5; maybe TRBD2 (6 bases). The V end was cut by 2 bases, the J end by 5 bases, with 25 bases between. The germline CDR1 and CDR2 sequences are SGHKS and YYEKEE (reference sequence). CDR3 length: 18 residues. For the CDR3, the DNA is TGTGCCAGCAGCTTTGCCCTTTTCGGGGGAACAAGAGGGGAGACCCAGTACTTC. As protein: CASSFALFGGTRGETQYF. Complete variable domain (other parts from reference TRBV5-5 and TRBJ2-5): DAGVTQSPTHLIKTRGQQVTLRCSPISGHKSVSWYQQVLGQGPQFIFQYYEKEERGRGNFPDRFSARQFPNYSSELNVNALLLGDSALYLCASSFALFGGTRGETQYFGPGTRLLVL.

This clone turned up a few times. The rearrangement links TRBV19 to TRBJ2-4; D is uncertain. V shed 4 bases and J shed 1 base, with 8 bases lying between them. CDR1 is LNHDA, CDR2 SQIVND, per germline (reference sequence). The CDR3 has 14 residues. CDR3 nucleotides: TGTGCCAGTAGTAGAGCGCACGCCAAAAACATTCAGTACTTC. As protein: CASSRAHAKNIQYF.

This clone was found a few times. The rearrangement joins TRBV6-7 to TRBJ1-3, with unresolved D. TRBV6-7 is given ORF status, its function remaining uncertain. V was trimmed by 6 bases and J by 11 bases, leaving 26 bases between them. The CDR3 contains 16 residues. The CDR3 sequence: CASSPQEGIRGLSIYF. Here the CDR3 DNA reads TGTGCCAGCAGCCCACAAGAGGGCATTAGAGGCCTCTCCATATATTTT.

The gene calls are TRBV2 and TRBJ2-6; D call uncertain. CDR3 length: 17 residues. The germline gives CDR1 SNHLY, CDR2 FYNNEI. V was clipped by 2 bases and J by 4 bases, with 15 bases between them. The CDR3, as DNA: TGTGCCAGCAGTGAATTGCGGCCTGCGTCGGGGGCCAACGTCCTGACTTTC. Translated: CASSELRPASGANVLTF.

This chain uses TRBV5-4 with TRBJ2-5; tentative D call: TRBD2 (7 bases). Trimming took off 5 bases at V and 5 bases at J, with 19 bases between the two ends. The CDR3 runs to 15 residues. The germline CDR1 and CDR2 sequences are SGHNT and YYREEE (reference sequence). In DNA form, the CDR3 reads TGTGCCAGCAGTTCCGCGGGGGCACGAGGGGAGACCCAGTACTTC. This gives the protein CASSSAGARGETQYF.

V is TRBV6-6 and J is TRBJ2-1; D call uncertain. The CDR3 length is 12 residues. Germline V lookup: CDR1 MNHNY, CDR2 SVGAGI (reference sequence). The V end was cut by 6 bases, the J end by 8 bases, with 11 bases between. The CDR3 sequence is CASSPRSDEQFF. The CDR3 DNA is TGTGCCAGCAGCCCTAGGTCCGATGAGCAGTTCTTC.

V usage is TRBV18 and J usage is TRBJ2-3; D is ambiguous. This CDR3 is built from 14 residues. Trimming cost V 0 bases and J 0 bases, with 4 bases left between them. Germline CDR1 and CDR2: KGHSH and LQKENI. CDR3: CASSPPASTDTQYF. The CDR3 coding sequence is TGTGCCAGCTCACCACCGGCTAGCACAGATACGCAGTATTTT.

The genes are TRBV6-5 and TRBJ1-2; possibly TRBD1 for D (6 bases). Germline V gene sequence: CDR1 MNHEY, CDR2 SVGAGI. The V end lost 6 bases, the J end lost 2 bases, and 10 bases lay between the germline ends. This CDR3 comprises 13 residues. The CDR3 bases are TGTGCCAGCAGCCGAGACAGGAACTATGGCTACACCTTC. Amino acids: CASSRDRNYGYTF.

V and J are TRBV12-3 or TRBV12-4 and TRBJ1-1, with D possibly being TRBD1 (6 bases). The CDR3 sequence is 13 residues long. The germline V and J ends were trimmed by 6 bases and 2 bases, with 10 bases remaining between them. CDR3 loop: CASRDSRNTEAFF. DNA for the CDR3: TGTGCCAGCAGGGACAGTAGAAACACTGAAGCTTTCTTT.

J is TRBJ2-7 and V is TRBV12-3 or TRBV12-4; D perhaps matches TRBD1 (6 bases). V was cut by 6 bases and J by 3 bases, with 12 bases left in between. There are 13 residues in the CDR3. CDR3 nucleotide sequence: TGTGCCAGCAGCCGAAGACAGGACTACGAGCAGTACTTC. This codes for CASSRRQDYEQYF.

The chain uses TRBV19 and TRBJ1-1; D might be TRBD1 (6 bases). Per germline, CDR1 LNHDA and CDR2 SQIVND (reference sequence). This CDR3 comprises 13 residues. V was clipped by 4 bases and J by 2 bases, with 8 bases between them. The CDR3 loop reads CASSRDINTEAFF. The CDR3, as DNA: TGTGCCAGTAGTAGGGACATTAACACTGAAGCTTTCTTT.

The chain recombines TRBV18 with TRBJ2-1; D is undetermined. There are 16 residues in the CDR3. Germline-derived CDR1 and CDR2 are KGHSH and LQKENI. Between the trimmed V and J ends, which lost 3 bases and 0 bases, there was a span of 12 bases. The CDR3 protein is CASSPRRMSSYNEQFF. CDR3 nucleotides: TGTGCCAGCTCACCTCGCAGGATGAGCTCCTACAATGAGCAGTTCTTC.

The CDR3 region has the DNA TGCGCCAGCAGCCCTTCGTGGAGGGCTCCTGGCTACACCTTC. Amino acids: CASSPSWRAPGYTF. The chain is built from TRBV5-1 and TRBJ1-2; D is undetermined. The V end lost 4 bases, the J end lost 7 bases, and 17 bases lay between the germline ends. The CDR3 sequence is 14 residues long. Looked up from germline, CDR1 is SGHRS and CDR2 is YFSETQ. Looking up the rest from reference TRBV5-1 and TRBJ1-2 gives the full variable domain: KAGVTQTPRYLIKTRGQQVTLSCSPISGHRSVSWYQQTPGQGLQFLFEYFSETQRNKGNFPGRFSGRQFSNSRSEMNVSTLELGDSALYLCASSPSWRAPGYTFGSGTRLTVV.

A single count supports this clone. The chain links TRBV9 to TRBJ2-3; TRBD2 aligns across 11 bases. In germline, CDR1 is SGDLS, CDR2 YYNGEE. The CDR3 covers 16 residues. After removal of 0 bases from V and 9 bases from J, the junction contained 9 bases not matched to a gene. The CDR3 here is CASSVAPGTSGTTQYF. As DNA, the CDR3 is TGTGCCAGCAGCGTAGCCCCCGGGACTAGCGGTACCACGCAGTATTTT.

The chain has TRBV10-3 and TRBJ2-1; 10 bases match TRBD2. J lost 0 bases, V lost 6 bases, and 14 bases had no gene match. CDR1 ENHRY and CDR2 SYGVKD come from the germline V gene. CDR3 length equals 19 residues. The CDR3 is CAISERVSGRRSSYNEQFF. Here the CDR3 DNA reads TGTGCCATCAGCGAAAGGGTTAGCGGGAGGAGGAGCTCCTACAATGAGCAGTTCTTC.

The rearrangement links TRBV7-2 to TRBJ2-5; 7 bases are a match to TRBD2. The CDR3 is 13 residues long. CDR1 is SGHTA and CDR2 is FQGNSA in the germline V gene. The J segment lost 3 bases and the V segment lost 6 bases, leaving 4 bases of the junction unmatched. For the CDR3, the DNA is TGTGCCAGCAGACACGGACTAGAAGAGACCCAGTACTTC. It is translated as CASRHGLEETQYF. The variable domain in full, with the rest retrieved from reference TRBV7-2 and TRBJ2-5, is GAGVSQSPSNKVTEKGKDVELRCDPISGHTALYWYRQSLGQGLEFLIYFQGNSAPDKSGLPSDRFSAERTGGSVSTLTIQRTQQEDSAVYLCASRHGLEETQYFGPGTRLLVL.

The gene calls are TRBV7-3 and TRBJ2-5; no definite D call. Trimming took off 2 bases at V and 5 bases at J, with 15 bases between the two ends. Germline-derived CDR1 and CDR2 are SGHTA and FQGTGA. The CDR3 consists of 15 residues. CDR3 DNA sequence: TGTGCCAGCAGCTTACACGGGTCCCCGGTTGAGACCCAGTACTTC. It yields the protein CASSLHGSPVETQYF.

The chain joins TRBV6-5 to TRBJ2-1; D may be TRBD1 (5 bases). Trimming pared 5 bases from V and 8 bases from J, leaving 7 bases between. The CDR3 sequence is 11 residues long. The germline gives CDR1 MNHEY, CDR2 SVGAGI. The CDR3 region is CASSQGYEQFF. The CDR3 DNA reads TGTGCCAGCAGTCAGGGTTATGAGCAGTTCTTC.

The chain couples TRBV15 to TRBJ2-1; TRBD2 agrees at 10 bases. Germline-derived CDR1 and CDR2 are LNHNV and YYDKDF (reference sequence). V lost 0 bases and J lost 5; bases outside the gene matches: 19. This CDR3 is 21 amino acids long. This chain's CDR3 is CATSRDSVRLAGDYTHNEQFF. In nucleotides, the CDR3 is TGTGCCACCAGCAGAGATAGTGTCAGGCTAGCGGGAGATTACACGCACAATGAGCAGTTCTTC.

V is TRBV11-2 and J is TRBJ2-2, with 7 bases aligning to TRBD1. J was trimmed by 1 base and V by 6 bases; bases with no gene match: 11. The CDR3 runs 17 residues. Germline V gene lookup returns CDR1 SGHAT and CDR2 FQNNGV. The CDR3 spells CASRSAGTAKNTGELFF. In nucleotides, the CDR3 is TGTGCCAGCAGGAGCGCCGGGACAGCAAAGAACACCGGGGAGCTGTTTTTT. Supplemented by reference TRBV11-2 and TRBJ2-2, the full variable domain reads EAGVAQSPRYKIIEKRQSVAFWCNPISGHATLYWYQQILGQGPKLLIQFQNNGVVDDSQLPKDRFSAERLKGVDSTLKIQPAKLEDSAVYLCASRSAGTAKNTGELFFGEGSRLTVL.